This T cell receptor (beta chain) is drawn from a study of response to subunit inactivated influenza vaccine. TCRdb called the RT-PCR reads again in MiXCR, with one record for every CDR3 protein. Among approximately 170,000 distinct CDR3 sequences, roughly 12% were seen once, and the ten largest hold 25% to 30%. This sample was also put to use in a study of T cells expressing NK-cell markers. This second study says: cDNA encoding TCR beta was synthesized via 5'RACE template switching incorporating UMIs. Dominant NKG2C+ clonotypes made up roughly 1.0-7.0% of CD8+ T cells in roughly 6 donors.

The sequence was obtained from a man between 50 and 59 years old who received an inactivated influenza vaccine. The sequenced sample was CD8+ T cells sorted from PBMCs, obtained about 13 days after vaccination.

CDR3 in DNA: TGTGCCAGCAGTGAAGAGAGACAGCTCCCCTACAATGAGCAGTTCTTC. This translates into CASSEERQLPYNEQFF. The rearrangement joins TRBV2 to TRBJ2-1, with D possibly matching TRBD1 (5 bases). The length of the CDR3 is 16 residues. Per germline, CDR1 SNHLY and CDR2 FYNNEI. V dropped 1 base and J dropped 2 bases, with 12 bases sitting between them. The complete variable domain, with remaining parts taken from reference TRBV2 and TRBJ2-1, reads EPEVTQTPSHQVTQMGQEVILRCVPISNHLYFYWYRQILGQKVEFLVSFYNNEISEKSEIFDDQFSVERPDGSNFTLKIRSTKLEDSAMYFCASSEERQLPYNEQFFGPGTRLTVL.